This T cell receptor (beta chain) was sequenced during a study of cytomegalovirus exposure and HLA in healthy donors. The PCR made use of 60 Vbeta and 13 Jbeta primers. The data were produced by immunoSEQ multiplex PCR, yet TCRdb's version contains in-frame clones alone and is incomplete. This table has some 180,000 clones, around 83% appearing once. The donors gave bone marrow, and they were healthy. CDR3 size: 18 residues. V gave up 0 bases and J gave up 4 bases; unmatched junction bases: 15. From germline, CDR1 is LGHNA and CDR2 YNFKEQ. The sequence was collected from a girl aged 2-9 years in good health and CMV-seropositive. V is TRBV4-2 and J is TRBJ2-7, with 7 positions matching TRBD1. Sequencing used PBMCs. In DNA form, the CDR3 reads TGTGCCAGCAGCCAAGATCAATTGGGACGGGACAGACCATACGAGCAGTACTTC. It translates to CASSQDQLGRDRPYEQYF.